These T cell receptor beta chains were read from a single sample in a study of T cell responses to AZD1222 COVID-19 vaccine. The data were produced by immunoSEQ multiplex PCR, yet TCRdb's version contains in-frame clones alone and is incomplete. Counted here are about 120,000 clones, 80% to 90% occurring once; the ten biggest clones make up around 6%. The sample was peripheral blood, taken on day 0 of AZD1222 vaccination. These receptor sequences come from an adult in good health. The CDR3 runs from the conserved cysteine through the conserved F or W. D genes are given only for firm matches. A row's size may be missing; if present it is once, few, many or a size class.

>TRBD1|TRBV5-4|-|TRBJ2-1
CASSSGQGESYNEQFF
TGTGCCAGCAGCTCGGGACAGGGGGAGTCCTACAATGAGCAGTTCTTC
>TRBD2|TRBV3-1/TRBV3-2|-|TRBJ2-5
CASSQDGRTSGTRGETQYF
TGTGCCAGCAGCCAAGATGGCAGGACTAGCGGGACGAGGGGAGAGACCCAGTACTTC
>-|TRBV6-2/TRBV6-3|-|TRBJ1-5
CASSYSRGGATLGNQPQHF
TGTGCCAGCAGTTACTCGCGGGGGGGCGCAACGTTGGGCAATCAGCCCCAGCATTTT
>-|TRBV7-9|-|TRBJ2-1
CASSWDSYNEQFF
TGTGCCAGCAGCTGGGACTCCTACAATGAGCAGTTCTTC
>-|TRBV7-2|-|TRBJ2-2
CASRRGWTGELFF
TGTGCCAGCAGGCGAGGATGGACCGGGGAGCTGTTTTTT
>-|TRBV28|-|TRBJ2-7
CASTRSETSSYEQYF
TGTGCCAGTACCAGGTCCGAAACGAGCTCCTACGAGCAGTACTTC
>TRBD1|TRBV6-2/TRBV6-3|-|TRBJ2-7
CASSWTGYEQYF
TGTGCCAGCAGTTGGACAGGATACGAGCAGTACTTC
>-|TRBV14|-|TRBJ2-3
CASSQWGARDTQYF
TGTGCCAGCAGCCAATGGGGGGCGCGAGATACGCAGTATTTT
>TRBD1|TRBV4-3|-|TRBJ1-6
CASSQEGTGAFYNSPLHF
TGCGCCAGCAGCCAAGAAGGGACAGGGGCCTTCTATAATTCACCCCTCCACTTT
>-|TRBV30|-|TRBJ1-1
CAWEPTMNTEAFF
TGTGCCTGGGAGCCTACAATGAACACTGAAGCTTTCTTT
>-|TRBV4-2|-|TRBJ2-3
CASSARGAEDTQYF
TGTGCCAGCAGCGCACGGGGGGCCGAAGATACGCAGTATTTT
>-|TRBV7-2|-|TRBJ2-1
CASSLVTFNNANEQFF
TGTGCCAGCAGCTTAGTGACGTTCAACAATGCCAATGAGCAGTTCTTC
>TRBD1|TRBV2|-|TRBJ2-5
CASSDYLSAGGQIQETQYF
TGTGCCAGCAGTGACTATCTATCGGCAGGGGGTCAGATCCAAGAGACCCAGTACTTC
>TRBD2|TRBV27|-|TRBJ2-1
CASSLGTSGRGDGEQFF
TGTGCCAGCAGTTTAGGGACTAGCGGGAGGGGAGACGGTGAGCAGTTCTTC
>TRBD2|TRBV19|-|TRBJ2-5
CASSLAGVQETQYF
TGTGCCAGTAGTCTCGCGGGGGTCCAAGAGACCCAGTACTTC
>-|TRBV18|-|TRBJ1-2
CASSYETGVDYGYTF
TGTGCCAGCTCATATGAAACGGGGGTGGACTATGGCTACACCTTC
>TRBD1|TRBV5-1|-|TRBJ1-4
CASSPGDRVGGEKLFF
TGCGCCAGCAGCCCCGGGGACAGGGTAGGAGGCGAAAAACTGTTTTTT
>-|TRBV5-4|-|TRBJ2-2
CASSPVQQRFGGELFF
TGTGCCAGCAGCCCGGTTCAACAGAGGTTCGGCGGGGAGCTGTTTTTT
>-|TRBV2|-|TRBJ1-6
CASRAGYSPLHF
TGTGCCAGCCGGGCCGGATATTCACCCCTCCACTTT
>TRBD2|TRBV18|few|TRBJ2-1
CASSPPSGASYNEQFF
TGTGCCAGCTCACCTCCTAGCGGGGCTTCCTACAATGAGCAGTTCTTC
>-|TRBV6-5|-|TRBJ2-7
CASSYSHGGRNEQYF
TGTGCCAGCAGTTACTCTCATGGGGGTAGGAACGAGCAGTACTTC
>-|TRBV5-8|-|TRBJ1-1
CASSFEWAARANTEAFF
TGTGCCAGCAGCTTTGAATGGGCCGCGCGGGCGAACACTGAAGCTTTCTTT
>-|TRBV6-5|-|TRBJ1-2
CASSYTTGSIYGYTF
TGTGCCAGCAGTTACACCACGGGTTCGATCTATGGCTACACCTTC
>TRBD1|TRBV4-1|-|TRBJ1-5
CASSQDLGQGDQPQHF
TGCGCCAGCAGCCAAGATCTGGGACAGGGCGATCAGCCCCAGCATTTT
>TRBD2|TRBV5-1|-|TRBJ2-1
CASTLAAGGQNEQFF
TGCGCCAGCACACTAGCAGCGGGGGGGCAAAATGAGCAGTTCTTC
>-|TRBV6-5|-|TRBJ2-7
CASSYSVGTYEQYF
TGTGCCAGCAGTTACTCGGTTGGGACCTACGAGCAGTACTTC
>-|TRBV3-1/TRBV3-2|-|TRBJ2-2
CASSQSGQGYTGELFF
TGTGCCAGCAGCCAAAGTGGGCAGGGGTACACCGGGGAGCTGTTTTTT
>-|TRBV9|-|TRBJ1-6
CASSLESYNSPLHF
TGTGCCAGCAGCTTAGAATCCTATAATTCACCCCTCCACTTT
>TRBD1|TRBV5-5|-|TRBJ1-2
CASRTGPSINYGYTF
TGTGCCAGCAGGACAGGGCCCTCCATAAACTATGGCTACACCTTC
>TRBD1|TRBV18|-|TRBJ2-1
CASSPPGTGVNEQFF
TGTGCCAGCTCACCACCCGGGACAGGGGTGAATGAGCAGTTCTTC
>-|TRBV19|-|TRBJ1-3
CASTPDTFSGNTIYF
TGTGCCAGTACCCCGGACACTTTCTCTGGAAACACCATATATTTT
>-|TRBV18|-|TRBJ2-7
CASSTGSYEQYF
TGTGCCAGCTCGACTGGCTCCTACGAGCAGTACTTC
>-|TRBV11-1|-|TRBJ2-3
CASSRTGPLAGDTQYF
TGTGCCAGCAGCCGTACGGGACCCCTCGCGGGAGATACGCAGTATTTT
>-|TRBV2|-|TRBJ1-6
CASSEQSAENSPLHF
TGTGCCAGCAGTGAACAGTCCGCCGAAAATTCACCCCTCCACTTT
>TRBD1|TRBV7-2|-|TRBJ1-2
CASSPGQGNYGYTF
TGTGCCAGCAGCCCCGGACAGGGGAACTATGGCTACACCTTC
>TRBD2|TRBV2|-|TRBJ2-1
CASKGTSGYYNEQFF
TGTGCCAGCAAGGGCACTAGCGGATACTACAATGAGCAGTTCTTC
>-|TRBV29-1|once|TRBJ1-1
CSVEDRYTEAFF
TGCAGCGTTGAAGATCGGTACACTGAAGCTTTCTTT
>TRBD2|TRBV7-2|-|TRBJ2-1
CASSLVGGAYNEQFF
TGTGCCAGCAGCTTAGTGGGGGGGGCCTACAATGAGCAGTTCTTC
>-|TRBV14|-|TRBJ2-7
CASSRHGSPYEQYF
TGTGCCAGCAGCCGCCACGGGTCCCCCTACGAGCAGTACTTC
>-|TRBV2|-|TRBJ1-5
CASSAATSNQPQHF
TGTGCCAGCAGTGCGGCAACTAGCAATCAGCCCCAGCATTTT
>-|TRBV27|-|TRBJ2-3
CASSSSSDTQYF
TGTGCCAGCAGTTCCTCTTCAGATACGCAGTATTTT
>-|TRBV7-2|-|TRBJ2-5
CASSSRLWETQYF
TGTGCCAGCAGCTCCCGGCTTTGGGAGACCCAGTACTTC
>TRBD2|TRBV19|-|TRBJ2-7
CASSPWTSGRYEQYF
TGTGCCAGTAGCCCATGGACTAGCGGGAGATACGAGCAGTACTTC
>-|TRBV4-1|-|TRBJ1-2
CASSQDAANYGYTF
TGCGCCAGCAGCCAAGATGCAGCTAACTATGGCTACACCTTC
>-|TRBV19|-|TRBJ2-5
CASNNPRGSGKETQYF
TGTGCCAGTAATAACCCCCGCGGTAGCGGAAAAGAGACCCAGTACTTC
>TRBD1|TRBV19|few|TRBJ2-7
CASSPRDRGQNEQYF
TGTGCCAGTAGTCCCCGGGACAGGGGGCAAAACGAGCAGTACTTC
>-|TRBV9|-|TRBJ1-6
CASSGTTGLPGALHF
TGTGCCAGCAGCGGAACCACAGGGCTCCCGGGGGCCCTCCACTTT
>-|TRBV6-2/TRBV6-3|-|TRBJ1-6
CASSWESNSPLHF
TGTGCCAGCAGCTGGGAGAGTAATTCACCCCTCCACTTT
>-|TRBV29-1|-|TRBJ1-2
CSVEEGGVSYGYTF
TGCAGCGTTGAAGAGGGAGGGGTTAGCTATGGCTACACCTTC
>-|TRBV27|-|TRBJ2-3
CASTPWGTVDTQYF
TGTGCCAGCACCCCTTGGGGTACCGTGGATACGCAGTATTTT
>-|TRBV18|-|TRBJ1-2
CASSPGPNYGYTF
TGTGCCAGCTCGCCAGGACCGAACTATGGCTACACCTTC
>-|TRBV28|once|TRBJ2-7
CASTSLGPYEQYF
TGTGCCAGCACCTCCCTGGGACCCTACGAGCAGTACTTC
>-|TRBV7-9|-|TRBJ1-1
CASRFQGEHTEAFF
TGTGCCAGCAGATTTCAGGGTGAGCACACTGAAGCTTTCTTT
>-|TRBV7-2|-|TRBJ2-5
CASSSRGTAQETQYF
TGTGCCAGCAGCTCCCGCGGGACAGCCCAAGAGACCCAGTACTTC
>-|TRBV13|-|TRBJ1-1
CASSLGRGWTEAFF
TGTGCCAGCAGCTTAGGCAGGGGATGGACTGAAGCTTTCTTT
>TRBD1|TRBV7-4|-|TRBJ1-1
CASSRYLIRTGNTEAFF
TGTGCCAGCAGCCGATACTTAATCCGGACAGGGAACACTGAAGCTTTCTTT
>-|TRBV3-1/TRBV3-2|-|TRBJ2-5
CASSQDLGSSGVQETQYF
TGTGCCAGCAGCCAAGATCTTGGGAGTAGCGGAGTTCAAGAGACCCAGTACTTC
>-|TRBV19|-|TRBJ1-2
CASSGGNSYGYTF
TGTGCCAGTAGTGGAGGGAATTCCTATGGCTACACCTTC